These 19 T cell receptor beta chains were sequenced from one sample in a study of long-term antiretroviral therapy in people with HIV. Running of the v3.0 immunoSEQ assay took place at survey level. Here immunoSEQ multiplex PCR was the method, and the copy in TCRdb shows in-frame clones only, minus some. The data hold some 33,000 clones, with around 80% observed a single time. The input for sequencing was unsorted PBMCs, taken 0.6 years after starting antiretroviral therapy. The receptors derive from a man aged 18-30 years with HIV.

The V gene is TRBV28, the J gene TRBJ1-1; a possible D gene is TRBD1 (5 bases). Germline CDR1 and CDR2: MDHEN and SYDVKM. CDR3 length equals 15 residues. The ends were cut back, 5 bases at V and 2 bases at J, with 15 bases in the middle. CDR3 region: CASSLTGSGNTEAFF. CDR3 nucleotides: TGTGCCAGCAGTCTTACAGGCTCCGGCAACACTGAAGCTTTCTTT.

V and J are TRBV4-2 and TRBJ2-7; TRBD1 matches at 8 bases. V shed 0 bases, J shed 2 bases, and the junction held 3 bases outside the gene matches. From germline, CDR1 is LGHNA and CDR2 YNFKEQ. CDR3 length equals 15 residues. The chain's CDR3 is CASSQESGGPYEQYF. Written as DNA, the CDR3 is TGTGCCAGCAGCCAAGAATCAGGGGGCCCCTACGAGCAGTACTTC.

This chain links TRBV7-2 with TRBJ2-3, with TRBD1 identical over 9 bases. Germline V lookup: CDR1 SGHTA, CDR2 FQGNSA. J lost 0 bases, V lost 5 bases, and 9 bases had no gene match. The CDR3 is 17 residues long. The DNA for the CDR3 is TGTGCCAGCAGCGACCGACAGGGGGGAACTAGCACAGATACGCAGTATTTT. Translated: CASSDRQGGTSTDTQYF.

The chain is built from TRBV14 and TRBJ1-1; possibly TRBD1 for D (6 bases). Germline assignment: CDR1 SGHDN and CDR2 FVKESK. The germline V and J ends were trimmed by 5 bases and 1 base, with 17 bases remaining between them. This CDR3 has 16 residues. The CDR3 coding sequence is TGTGCCAGCAGCTCCAGGACAGTAGCAACGAACACTGAAGCTTTCTTT. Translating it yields CASSSRTVATNTEAFF.

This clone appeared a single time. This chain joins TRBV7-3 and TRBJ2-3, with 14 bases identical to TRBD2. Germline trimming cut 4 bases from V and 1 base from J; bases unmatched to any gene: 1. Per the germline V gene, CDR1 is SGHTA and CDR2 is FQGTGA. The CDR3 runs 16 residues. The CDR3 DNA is TGTGCCAGCAGCTCGGGACTAGCGGGAGGCACAGATACGCAGTATTTT. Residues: CASSSGLAGGTDTQYF. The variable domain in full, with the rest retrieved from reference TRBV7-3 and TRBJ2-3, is GAGVSQTPSNKVTEKGKYVELRCDPISGHTALYWYRQSLGQGPEFLIYFQGTGAADDSGLPNDRFFAVRPEGSVSTLKIQRTERGDSAVYLCASSSGLAGGTDTQYFGPGTRLTVL.

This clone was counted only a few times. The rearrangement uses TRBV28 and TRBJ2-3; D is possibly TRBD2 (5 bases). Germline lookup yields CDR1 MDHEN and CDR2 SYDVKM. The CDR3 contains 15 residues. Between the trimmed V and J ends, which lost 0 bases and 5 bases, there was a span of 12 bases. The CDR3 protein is CASSLWGRGRDTQYF. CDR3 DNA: TGTGCCAGCAGTTTATGGGGGAGAGGTAGAGATACGCAGTATTTT.

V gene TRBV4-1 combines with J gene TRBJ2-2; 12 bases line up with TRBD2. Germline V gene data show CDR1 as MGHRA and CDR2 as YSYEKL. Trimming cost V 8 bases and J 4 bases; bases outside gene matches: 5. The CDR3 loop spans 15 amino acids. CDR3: CASARLAGVTGELFF. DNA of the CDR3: TGCGCCAGCGCAAGACTAGCGGGAGTCACCGGGGAGCTGTTTTTT.

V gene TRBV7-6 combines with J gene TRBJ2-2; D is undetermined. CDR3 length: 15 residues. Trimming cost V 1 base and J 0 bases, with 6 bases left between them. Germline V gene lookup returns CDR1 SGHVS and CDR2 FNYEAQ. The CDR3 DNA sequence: TGTGCCAGCAGCTTAGACGGGTCGAACACCGGGGAGCTGTTTTTT. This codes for CASSLDGSNTGELFF.

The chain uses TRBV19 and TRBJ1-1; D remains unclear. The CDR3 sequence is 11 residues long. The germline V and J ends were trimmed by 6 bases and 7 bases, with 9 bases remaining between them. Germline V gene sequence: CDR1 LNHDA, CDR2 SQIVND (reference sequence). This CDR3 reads CASRQYGEAFF. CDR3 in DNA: TGTGCCAGTAGACAGTATGGTGAAGCTTTCTTT.

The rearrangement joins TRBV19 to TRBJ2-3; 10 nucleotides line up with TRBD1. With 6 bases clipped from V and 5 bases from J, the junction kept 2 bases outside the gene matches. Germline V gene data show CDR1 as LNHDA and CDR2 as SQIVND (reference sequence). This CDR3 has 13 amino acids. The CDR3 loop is CASSGQGGDTQYF. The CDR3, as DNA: TGTGCCAGTAGCGGACAGGGGGGAGATACGCAGTATTTT. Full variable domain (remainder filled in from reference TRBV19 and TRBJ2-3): DGGITQSPKYLFRKEGQNVTLSCEQNLNHDAMYWYRQDPGQGLRLIYYSQIVNDFQKGDIAEGYSVSREKKESFPLTVTSAQKNPTAFYLCASSGQGGDTQYFGPGTRLTVL.

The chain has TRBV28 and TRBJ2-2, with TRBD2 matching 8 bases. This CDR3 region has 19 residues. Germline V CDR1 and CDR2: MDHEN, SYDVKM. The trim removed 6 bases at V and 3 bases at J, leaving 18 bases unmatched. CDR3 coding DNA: TGTGCCAGCAGCTCAACCAGCCTTCGAGCGGGGGACTACACCGGGGAGCTGTTTTTT. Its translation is CASSSTSLRAGDYTGELFF.

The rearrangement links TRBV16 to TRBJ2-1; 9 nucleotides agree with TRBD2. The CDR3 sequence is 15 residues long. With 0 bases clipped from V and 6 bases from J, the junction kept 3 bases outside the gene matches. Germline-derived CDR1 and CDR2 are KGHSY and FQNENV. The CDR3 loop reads CASSQSLAGSNEQFF. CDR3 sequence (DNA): TGTGCCAGCAGCCAATCCCTAGCGGGGAGCAATGAGCAGTTCTTC. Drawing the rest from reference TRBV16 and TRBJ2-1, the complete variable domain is GEEVAQTPKHLVRGEGQKAKLYCAPIKGHSYVFWYQQVLKNEFKFLISFQNENVFDETGMPKERFSAKCLPNSPCSLEIQATKLEDSAVYFCASSQSLAGSNEQFFGPGTRLTVL.

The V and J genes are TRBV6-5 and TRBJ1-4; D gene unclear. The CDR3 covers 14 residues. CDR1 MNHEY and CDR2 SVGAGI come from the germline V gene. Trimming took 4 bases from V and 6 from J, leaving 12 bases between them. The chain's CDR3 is CASSFWAGDEKLFF. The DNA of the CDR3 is TGTGCCAGCAGTTTTTGGGCTGGGGATGAAAAACTGTTTTTT.

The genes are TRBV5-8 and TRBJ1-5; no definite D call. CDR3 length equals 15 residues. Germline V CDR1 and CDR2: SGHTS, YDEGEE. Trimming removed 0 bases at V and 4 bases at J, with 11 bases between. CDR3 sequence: CASSLGQEKNQPQHF. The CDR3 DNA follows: TGTGCCAGCAGCTTGGGGCAGGAGAAAAATCAGCCCCAGCATTTT.

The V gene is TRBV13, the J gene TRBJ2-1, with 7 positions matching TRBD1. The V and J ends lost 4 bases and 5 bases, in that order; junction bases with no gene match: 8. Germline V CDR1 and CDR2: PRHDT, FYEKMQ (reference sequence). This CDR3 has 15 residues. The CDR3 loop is CASSSRPGQNNEQFF. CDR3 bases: TGTGCCAGCAGCTCTAGGCCGGGACAGAACAATGAGCAGTTCTTC.

CDR3 nucleotides: TGCGCCAGCAGCCAAGGACCTAGGGGATACGAGCAGTACTTC. This encodes CASSQGPRGYEQYF. This rearrangement joins TRBV4-1 to TRBJ2-7; perhaps TRBD1 as D (5 bases). CDR1 is MGHRA and CDR2 is YSYEKL in the germline V gene. V lost 1 base and J lost 4, with 11 bases in between. CDR3 length equals 14 residues.

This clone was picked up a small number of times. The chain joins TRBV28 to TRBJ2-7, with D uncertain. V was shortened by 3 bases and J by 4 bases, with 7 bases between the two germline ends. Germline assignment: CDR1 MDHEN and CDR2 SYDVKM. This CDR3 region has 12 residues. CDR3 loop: CASSLVGYEQYF. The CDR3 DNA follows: TGTGCCAGCAGTTTGGTTGGGTACGAGCAGTACTTC.

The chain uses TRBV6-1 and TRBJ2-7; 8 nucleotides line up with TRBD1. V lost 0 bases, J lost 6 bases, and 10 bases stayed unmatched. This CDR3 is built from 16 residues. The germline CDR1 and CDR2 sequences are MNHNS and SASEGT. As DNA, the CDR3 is TGTGCCAGCAGTGAAGCCCTCGGGACAGGAGGGTCCGAGCAGTACTTC. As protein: CASSEALGTGGSEQYF.

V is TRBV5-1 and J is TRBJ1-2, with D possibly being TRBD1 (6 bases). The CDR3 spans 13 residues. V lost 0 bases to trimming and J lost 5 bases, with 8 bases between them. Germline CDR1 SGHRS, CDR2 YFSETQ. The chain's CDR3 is CASSLGGLYGYTF. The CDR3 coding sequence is TGCGCCAGCAGCTTGGGGGGGCTATATGGCTACACCTTC.